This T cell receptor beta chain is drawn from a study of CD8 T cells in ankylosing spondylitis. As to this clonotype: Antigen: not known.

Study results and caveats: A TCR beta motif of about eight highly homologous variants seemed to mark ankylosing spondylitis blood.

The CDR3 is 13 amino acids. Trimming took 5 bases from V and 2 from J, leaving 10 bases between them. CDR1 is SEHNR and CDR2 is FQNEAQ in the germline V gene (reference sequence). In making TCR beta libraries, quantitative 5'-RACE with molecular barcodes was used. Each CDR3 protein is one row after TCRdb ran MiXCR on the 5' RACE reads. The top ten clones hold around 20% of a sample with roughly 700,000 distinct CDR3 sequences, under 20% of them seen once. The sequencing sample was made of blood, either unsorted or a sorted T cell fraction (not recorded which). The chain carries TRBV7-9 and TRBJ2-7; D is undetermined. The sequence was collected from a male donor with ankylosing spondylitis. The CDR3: CASSTDLTYEQYF. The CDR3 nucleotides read TGTGCCAGCAGCACGGACCTTACCTACGAGCAGTACTTC.